The T cell receptor (beta chain) described here comes from a study of blood T cells in healthy people across ages (dated by TCRdb to the mid-2010s). For the wider study: In model experiments, template switching captured about one uniquely barcoded TCR beta cDNA molecule for every two T cells. For two donors (one aged 18 to 30 and one aged 80 or older), the study analyzed two additional independent replicas of 1 million unique cDNA reads from the same blood draw. Using deep sequencing normalized with unique cDNA molecular identifiers, the study measured how TCR beta repertoire diversity changes with age. Donors were grouped into four age groups: young (average roughly 17 years), middle-aged (roughly 37), aged (around 60) and long-lived (approximately 75).

Beyond this particular receptor, the publication reports: Since profiling was done on bulk unsorted PBMCs, naive and antigen-experienced compartments could not be conclusively compared. As age increased, observed TCR beta diversity per million T cells dropped in a roughly linear way, and a significant reduction was already evident by age roughly 36. Estimates of total diversity based on one million sequenced T cells were considered lower bounds and underestimates. Compared with the aged group, the long-lived group had more naive CD4+ T cells, fewer expanded clones and increased TCR diversity, suggesting age selection. Observed TCR beta diversity correlated strongly with the percentage of naive T cells measured by flow cytometry. Because donor CMV infection status was unknown, age-related changes in expanded clonotypes were potentially confounded.

This clonotype was seen a handful of times. Its antigen has not been determined. Qualities for individual bases were not recorded, and no much larger clone is one base off. Systemically healthy Caucasian individuals from Russia, 35 to 50 in total and aged 6 to 90 years, were included as donors. Each donor gave 8 to 10 milliliters of peripheral blood, drawn into EDTA-treated Vacutainer tubes. PBMCs were isolated by Ficoll-Paque density-gradient centrifugation, with at least 6 million obtained per sample. Total RNA, at least 6 micrograms per sample, was extracted from PBMCs with Trizol reagent. For every donor, an aliquot of PBMCs went through flow cytometry to measure the percentages of naive CD45RAhigh/CD27high T cells. Receptor libraries were prepared by 5' RACE. The sequencing machine was an Illumina HiSeq 2500. A second roughly 6 to 12 cycle PCR used a sample-barcoded 5' primer and a J-beta primer mix. A unique molecular identifier was introduced onto each TCR beta cDNA molecule by a template-switch 5' adaptor carrying 12 random nucleotides. At least 2.5 million CDR3-containing paired-end reads were obtained from each sample. All of the RNA was converted into first-strand cDNA using the Mint cDNA synthesis kit, with a TRBC-specific oligonucleotide serving as the primer. Following uracil-DNA glycosylase treatment, a first 18-cycle PCR with universal primers M1SS and BC2_uni_R was performed on all cDNA. The authors' pipeline ran thus. For normalization, 1 million high-quality reads, each with a distinct molecular identifier, were randomly selected from each sample. Instead of being binned into consensus sequences, reads with shared molecular identifiers were discarded. MiTCR, run with a Q25 quality threshold and the strictest error-elimination algorithm, handled CDR3 identification, clonotype clustering and error correction. Lower-bound total TCR beta diversity was estimated with a nonparametric unseen species model using Euler transformation. TCRdb ran its own pipeline on the public reads, namely fastp trimming at Q25 and MiXCR clone calling, and kept in-frame beta chains. CDR3 protein sequences are deduplicated, and each keeps its most common genes and DNA. The V and J calls, along with clone size, are taken from TCRdb and not from the paper's own processing. The sample table contains around 700,000 distinct CDR3 sequences; only one count was recorded for just under 25% of them. Of the sample, more than 8% is held by the ten largest clones.

The cysteine opens and the phenylalanine closes a CDR3 of 14 amino acids. The kept DNA is CDR3 alone, 42 bases in frame from the first base. Taken from the germline V gene, the CDR1 and CDR2 loops are SGHTA and FQGNSA. The trim is 1 base for V and 6 bases for J, with a gap of 10 bases between the germline ends. These same records also appear under a second study, on T cells of mothers and their children. The second paper states: Donors were nine systemically healthy Caucasian individuals: three mothers and their six children. cDNA synthesis used all of the extracted RNA, with around 1.5 ug of RNA in each 15 ul reaction. Sample barcodes and 2-4 random nucleotides were added via the M1S primer in the second PCR. More than 8.5 million TCR beta CDR3 reads were obtained from each mother, and some 3 million reads were obtained from each child. TCR recombination output is similarly shaped by thymic selection in related and unrelated pairs, with a minor effect exerted by inherited differences. Normalized repertoire overlap in related mother-child pairs was always slightly higher than in unrelated mother-child pairs, but the difference was never significant. With a sensitivity of approximately 96 clones per million clonotypes, no persistent microchimeric T cell clones were detected. The study used deep NGS to compare TCR beta repertoires of mothers and children, seeking features distinguishing related mother-child pairs from unrelated individuals. The mean age was 40 +/- 4 years for the mothers and approximately 11 +/- 4 years for the children. Libraries were sequenced on Illumina HiSeq 2000 with 100+100 nt paired-end reads after adapter ligation with NEBNext reagents. To prevent cross-contamination, the mother and child libraries were prepared one month apart and sequenced in separate runs. For each donor, somewhere between about 500,000 and 2,000,000 distinct TCR beta clonotypes were identified. Naive TCR beta clonotypes were estimated from low-frequency clonotypes matched to each donor's FACS-determined naive share, without sorting.

The source of this sequence is a boy between 10 and 17 years old in good health. Sample: blood. The chain is assembled from TRBV7-2 and TRBJ2-1; the D gene cannot be resolved reliably. The CDR3 in this case is CASSLGPLVNEQFF. The nucleotide sequence is TGTGCCAGCAGCTTAGGTCCCCTGGTCAATGAGCAGTTCTTC.